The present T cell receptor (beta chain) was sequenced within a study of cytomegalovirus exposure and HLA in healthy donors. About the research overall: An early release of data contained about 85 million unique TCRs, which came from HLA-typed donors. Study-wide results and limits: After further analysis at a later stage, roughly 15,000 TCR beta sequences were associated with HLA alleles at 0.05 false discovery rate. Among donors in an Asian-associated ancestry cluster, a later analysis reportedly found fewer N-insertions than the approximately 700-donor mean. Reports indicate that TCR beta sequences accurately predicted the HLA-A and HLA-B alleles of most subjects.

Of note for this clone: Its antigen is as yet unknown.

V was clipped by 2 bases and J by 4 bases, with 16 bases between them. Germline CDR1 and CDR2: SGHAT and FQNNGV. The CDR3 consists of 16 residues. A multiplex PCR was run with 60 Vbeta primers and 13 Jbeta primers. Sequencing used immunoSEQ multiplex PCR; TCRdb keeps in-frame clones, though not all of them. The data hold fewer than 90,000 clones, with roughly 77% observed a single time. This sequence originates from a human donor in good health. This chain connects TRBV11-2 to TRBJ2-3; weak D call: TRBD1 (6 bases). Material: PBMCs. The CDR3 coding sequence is TGTGCCAGCAGCTTAATGGTCAGGGGTCGATCAGATACGCAGTATTTT. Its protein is CASSLMVRGRSDTQYF.